This TCR beta chain was sequenced in a study of OX40 agonist ivuxolimab in advanced cancers. Measured with immunoSEQ multiplex PCR; TCRdb has only the in-frame clones, and not every one. The data contain tens of thousands of clones, over 75% of them singletons. Sequences were derived from CD4+ or CD8+ T cells sorted from blood, sampled in a trial of the OX40 agonist ivuxolimab. The origin of this receptor is an adult with an advanced solid tumor such as melanoma, head and neck, liver or kidney cancer.

In DNA, the CDR3 is TGTGCCAGCAGCCAAGATGTCCCAGGGGGTTTTCAGCCCCAGCATTTT. It yields the protein CASSQDVPGGFQPQHF. The V call is TRBV4-2, the J call TRBJ1-5; 7 positions agree with TRBD1. Unmatched junction bases numbered 8, after V lost 0 bases and J lost 6 bases. CDR3 length equals 16 residues. Germline lookup yields CDR1 LGHNA and CDR2 YNFKEQ.